This entry describes one T cell receptor (beta chain). Its recognized antigen is unknown. Per-base quality was not reported, and no clone a single base away is much larger than it. Counted from cysteine to phenylalanine, this CDR3 has 14 amino acids. Only the CDR3 portion is preserved as DNA: 42 bases, with reading frame beginning at the first base. The germline V gene specifies MNHEY as CDR1 and SVGEGT as CDR2. V gives up 2 bases and J gives up 1 base, and the segment between their germline ends measures 8 bases. These data belong to a study of prognosis after radiotherapy for stage I lung cancer listed by TCRdb under 2021. Some background on the complete study: Between early 2018 and 2019, about 19 stage I NSCLC patients were enrolled in Nanjing, China. Some 15 patients had newly diagnosed primary stage I lung tumors, and 4 or 5 had oligometastatic NSCLC after surgical resection of the primary tumor. Every patient was regarded as medically inoperable, because of comorbidities in 11 to 12 cases and refusal of surgery in 7 cases. The cohort included 13 men and roughly six women, with a median age of about 79 years and a range of about 50 to 85 years. Some twelve patients had adenocarcinoma and roughly 7 had squamous cell carcinoma as the tumor histology. Using image-guided IMRT or VMAT, SBRT was delivered in 3 to 5 fractions at a biologically effective dose of at least 100 Gy. Concurrent therapy was not administered to any patient alongside SBRT. After SBRT, distant metastases developed in four of the 19 patients at a median of about seven months, while the remaining 15 patients had no significant progression. Peripheral blood TCR beta repertoires were profiled in stage I NSCLC patients before and after stereotactic body radiotherapy, and the repertoires were related to distant failure. The study sequenced 38 blood samples from 20 or so patients, one before and one after SBRT per patient. General study outcomes and caveats: Whether the expanded TCR clones were tumor-specific was not determined. Differences in TRBV and TRBJ usage frequencies by metastasis status were reportedly observed in two V genes at baseline and in several V and two J genes after SBRT. All reported P values were unadjusted for multiple comparisons. Limitations of the study included a small cohort and short follow-up, and the study findings need independent validation. After SBRT, the number of unique TCR clones decreased (median about 10,000 before versus 6,000 to 7,000 after; Wilcoxon paired P=0.011). Post-SBRT Shannon entropy and its change from baseline were lower in patients who developed distant metastases; baseline Shannon entropy was not associated with metastases.

The TCR beta CDR3 region was amplified from genomic DNA by two rounds of multiplex PCR. In the first round of PCR, primers specific to each TRBV and TRBJ gene were used, and the primer sequences are filed in Chinese patent CN105087789A. Universal primers were used in the second round of PCR. The Roche High Pure PCR Template Preparation Kit was used to extract genomic DNA from the frozen PBMCs. Libraries were sequenced paired-end with 151 bp reads on an Illumina HiSeq 3000. Under the source paper's analysis protocol: CutAdapt was used to remove raw reads lacking the multiplex PCR primer sequences. PEAR was used to merge high-quality paired reads into contigs. By alignment to reference sequences, MiXCR assigned TRB V, D and J gene segments to each contig. To remove sequencing errors, CDR3 sequences were clustered according to base quality and sequence similarity. Diversity was calculated as Shannon entropy divided by the natural log of the number of productive TCR sequences. To get clonality, Shannon entropy was divided by the natural log of the number of unique clonotypes, and that result was subtracted from one. Using the Youden index from ROC curves, the researchers picked the repertoire-metric cut-offs for progression-free survival, and all analyses were carried out in R 3.5.3. TCRdb cleaned the public reads at Q25 with fastp, built clones with MiXCR and kept in-frame beta chains. Merged by CDR3 protein, the rows form single entries marked with the most common genes and DNA. The V and J calls follow TCRdb's processing rather than the paper's. The sample yields some 30,000 distinct CDR3 sequences; around half were counted once. The ten largest clones add up to approximately 15% of the sample.

A history of other malignancies or of prior chemotherapy or radiotherapy was absent in all patients, and node-negative disease was shown on CT and PET/CT in all patients. At each of two time points, around 6.1 milliliters of peripheral venous blood were collected into EDTA tubes. PBMCs were isolated by Ficoll-Paque Plus density-gradient centrifugation. Samples were stored at -80°C immediately after collection until analysis. Rearrangement joined TRBV6-2 or TRBV6-3 to TRBJ1-1; no D gene can be assigned with confidence. The starting material was PBMCs, obtained before or after stereotactic body radiation therapy (not recorded which). The TCR was taken from a donor aged 50 or older with non-small cell lung cancer. For the CDR3, the sequence is CASSYRQQNTEAFF. The nucleotide sequence is given as TGTGCCAGCAGTTACAGACAACAGAACACTGAAGCTTTCTTT.